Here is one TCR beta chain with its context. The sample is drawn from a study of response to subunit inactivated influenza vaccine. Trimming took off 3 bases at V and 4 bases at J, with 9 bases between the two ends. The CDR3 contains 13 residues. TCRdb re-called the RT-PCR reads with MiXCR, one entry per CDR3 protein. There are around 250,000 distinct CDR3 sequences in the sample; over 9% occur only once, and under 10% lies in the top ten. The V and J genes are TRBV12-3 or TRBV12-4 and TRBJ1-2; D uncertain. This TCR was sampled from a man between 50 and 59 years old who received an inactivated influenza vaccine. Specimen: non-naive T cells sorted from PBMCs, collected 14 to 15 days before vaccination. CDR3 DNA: TGTGCCAGCAGTTTCCGGGAGGGCTATGGCTACACCTTC. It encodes CASSFREGYGYTF.